This record looks at one T cell receptor (beta chain) sequence and its context. Its specificity is unknown. V was shortened by 4 bases and J by 5 bases, with 11 bases between the two germline ends. This CDR3 spans 12 amino acids. Germline CDR1 reads SQVTM; CDR2 reads ANQGSEA. Treatment noted: around 19 received Ad26.COV2.S at low or high dose, single or two shots; several received placebo; per-sample allocation not given. Sampling happened 63 days after the first vaccine or placebo injection. A Boston adult aged 18-55 years was the donor. An Ad26 vector was used to express Wuhan-strain SARS-CoV-2 spike as the vaccine. Here immunoSEQ multiplex PCR was the method, and the copy in TCRdb shows in-frame clones only, minus some. Here the sample spans some 340,000 clones, 85% being singletons. The sample comes from a study of Ad26.COV2.S vaccination and SARS-CoV-2 variants. Study as a whole: Once or twice, 56 days apart, Ad26.COV2.S was delivered intramuscularly.

Overall study findings and caveats: Vaccine recipients surpassed placebo recipients in spike-specific TCR breadth.

The TCR sequence derives from a person aged 18-65 years who received the Ad26.COV2.S COVID-19 vaccine or a placebo. The starting material was peripheral blood, obtained in a trial of Ad26.COV2.S vaccine versus placebo. The chain couples TRBV29-1 to TRBJ2-5, with unresolved D. The CDR3 bases are TGCAGCGTTGGAAGGGTTGGGGAGACCCAGTACTTC. It specifies CSVGRVGETQYF. Full variable domain (remainder filled in from reference TRBV29-1 and TRBJ2-5): SAVISQKPSRDICQRGTSLTIQCQVDSQVTMMFWYRQQPGQSLTLIATANQGSEATYESGFVIDKFPISRPNLTFSTLTVSNMSPEDSSIYLCSVGRVGETQYFGPGTRLLVL.